This TCR beta chain was recorded in a study of PD-1 blockade in classical Hodgkin lymphoma. About the research overall: Patients received nivolumab 3 mg/kg intravenously every 2 weeks. Findings and caveats of the study: Some patients started nivolumab under 1 year after ASCT, and they were excluded. Differences between repertoires have undefined causes, possibly disease activity or prior therapy.

The germline V gene encodes CDR1 SGHNT and CDR2 YYREEE (reference sequence). There are 14 residues in the CDR3. Trimming took 4 bases from V and 7 from J; bases not matched to a gene: 4. Profiling relied on immunoSEQ multiplex PCR, and the TCRdb table lists in-frame clones only, not all of them. Among 40,000 to 55,000 clones, around nine tenths were seen once, and the ten largest hold approximately 9%. For this clone: Its antigen remains unknown.

Relapse was seen in all patients after autologous stem cell transplantation, and brentuximab vedotin exposure was variable. Classifying best responses yielded complete response, partial response or progressive disease. The chain is built from TRBV5-4 and TRBJ2-1; 11 nucleotides match TRBD1. The sample here was peripheral blood mononuclear cells (PBMCs), taken at baseline. The receptor was derived from a human donor with classical Hodgkin lymphoma. For the CDR3, the DNA is TGTGCCAGCAGCGACCGGGACAGGGGGAATGAGCAGTTCTTC. Protein product: CASSDRDRGNEQFF.